The 20 T cell receptor beta chains below were found in one sample sequenced in a study of vaccination and CD4 T cells after COVID-19. MiXCR, applied by TCRdb to the PCR reads, yields one record per CDR3 protein. Found here are 20,000 to 30,000 distinct CDR3 sequences, around 53% of them singletons; the top ten hold approximately 0.99%. The sample consisted of CD4+ T cells from blood, taken before SARS-CoV-2 vaccination. These receptors were collected from a human donor who had recovered from COVID-19.

The CDR3 DNA is TGTGCCAGCAGCCTTCCGGGACTAGCCTACGAGCAGTACTTC. It specifies CASSLPGLAYEQYF. This chain links TRBV7-9 with TRBJ2-7, with 8 bases that match TRBD2. This CDR3 is built from 14 residues. V shed 5 bases and J 2 bases; nucleotides not matched to a gene: 5. CDR1 and CDR2 from the germline V gene are SEHNR and FQNEAQ (reference sequence).

The chain recombines TRBV7-8 with TRBJ1-4; no reliable D call. CDR1 and CDR2 (germline): SGHVS, FQNEAQ. The CDR3 totals 14 residues. V shed 2 bases and J shed 7 bases, with 11 bases lying between them. The CDR3 loop reads CASSLSAGREKLFF. CDR3 DNA: TGTGCCAGCAGCTTATCGGCAGGACGTGAAAAACTGTTTTTT.

This chain uses TRBV29-1 with TRBJ2-3; 8 bases line up with TRBD2. V was clipped by 0 bases and J by 10 bases; unmatched bases: 3. CDR3 length: 12 amino acids. Germline V gives CDR1 SQVTM, CDR2 ANQGSEA. CDR3 coding DNA: TGCAGCGTTGAAGATCGGGGGGGACCGCAGTATTTT. It codes for CSVEDRGGPQYF.

This chain uses TRBV6-1 with TRBJ2-3; 7 bases match TRBD1. This CDR3 has 15 residues. The germline CDR1 and CDR2 sequences are MNHNS and SASEGT. Losses at the gene ends were 5 bases for V and 4 bases for J; bases not matched to a gene: 9. CDR3: CASSRYRGFSDTQYF. In DNA form, the CDR3 reads TGTGCCAGCAGTAGATACAGGGGATTTTCAGATACGCAGTATTTT.

This clonotype appeared a few times. The J gene is TRBJ2-7, the V gene TRBV20-1, with no clear D. V was trimmed by 7 bases and J by 3 bases, leaving 10 bases between them. Germline V CDR1 and CDR2: DFQATT, SNEGSKA (reference sequence). The CDR3 length is 11 residues. The CDR3 loop reads CSGSAGYEQYF. The CDR3 region has the DNA TGCAGTGGATCGGCAGGCTACGAGCAGTACTTC.

This clonotype turned up a few times. V gene TRBV6-1 combines with J gene TRBJ2-2, with a possible D match to TRBD2 (6 bases). The CDR3 is 15 amino acids. V shed 10 bases and J shed 2 bases, with 17 bases lying between them. Germline-derived CDR1 and CDR2 are MNHNS and SASEGT. The CDR3 protein is CATQGGARNTGELFF. DNA for the CDR3: TGTGCCACCCAAGGCGGGGCGCGTAACACCGGGGAGCTGTTTTTT.

This clonotype came up a few times. The chain combines TRBV6-1 with TRBJ2-7; TRBD2 matches 7 bases. The length of the CDR3 is 12 residues. The V and J ends lost 4 bases and 7 bases, in that order; junction bases with no gene match: 4. CDR1 and CDR2 (germline): MNHNS, SASEGT. The CDR3 sequence is CASSAREGEQYF. CDR3 sequence (DNA): TGTGCCAGCAGTGCCAGGGAGGGGGAGCAGTACTTC.

The chain links TRBV19 to TRBJ1-1, with D unresolved. This CDR3 region has 14 residues. V lost 1 base to trimming and J lost 1 base, with 7 bases between them. Germline assignment: CDR1 LNHDA and CDR2 SQIVND (reference sequence). The CDR3 sequence: CASSIAMGNTEAFF. Written as DNA, the CDR3 is TGTGCCAGTAGTATAGCGATGGGGAACACTGAAGCTTTCTTT.

J is TRBJ2-1 and V is TRBV9; perhaps TRBD1 as D (5 bases). CDR3 length: 13 residues. The V end lost 2 bases, the J end lost 3 bases, and 6 bases lay between the germline ends. Germline V gene data show CDR1 as SGDLS and CDR2 as YYNGEE. The CDR3 nucleotides are TGTGCCAGCAGCGTGGACAACTACAATGAGCAGTTCTTC. As protein: CASSVDNYNEQFF.

This clonotype showed up just once. This rearrangement joins TRBV28 to TRBJ1-4; 8 nucleotides line up with TRBD1. This CDR3 region has 13 residues. From germline, CDR1 is MDHEN and CDR2 SYDVKM. V shed 4 bases, J shed 13 bases, and the junction held 8 bases outside the gene matches. The CDR3, as DNA: TGTGCCAGCAGTTATCTCGACAGGGGAAGACTGTTTTTT. Translation: CASSYLDRGRLFF.

V gene TRBV15 combines with J gene TRBJ1-1; D call uncertain. V dropped 0 bases and J dropped 4 bases, with 6 bases sitting between them. The CDR3 covers 13 residues. The germline CDR1 and CDR2 sequences are LNHNV and YYDKDF (reference sequence). The CDR3 region has the DNA TGTGCCACCAGCAGAGAAACCTTCACTGAAGCTTTCTTT. Protein: CATSRETFTEAFF.

The chain carries TRBV7-9 and TRBJ2-3, with D perhaps TRBD2 (6 bases). V was trimmed by 3 bases and J by 3 bases, leaving 10 bases between them. Germline-derived CDR1 and CDR2 are SEHNR and FQNEAQ (reference sequence). The CDR3 consists of 14 residues. CDR3 bases: TGTGCCAGCAGCTTCGGACTATCGACAGATACGCAGTATTTT. As protein: CASSFGLSTDTQYF.

The chain links TRBV7-3 to TRBJ2-5; D gene unclear. CDR1 and CDR2 (germline): SGHTA, FQGTGA. V lost 2 bases and J 3 bases, leaving 7 bases between the germline ends. This CDR3 has 13 amino acids. The DNA of the CDR3 is TGTGCCAGCAGCTTACAACCTGAAGAGACCCAGTACTTC. Translated: CASSLQPEETQYF.

The chain uses TRBV6-1 and TRBJ2-5; 9 positions match TRBD2. The CDR3 is 15 amino acids. Losses at the gene ends were 6 bases for V and 4 bases for J; bases not matched to a gene: 9. Germline V gene data show CDR1 as MNHNS and CDR2 as SASEGT. The CDR3 protein is CASSRLADSRETQYF. CDR3 coding DNA: TGTGCCAGCAGCCGACTAGCGGATTCAAGAGAGACCCAGTACTTC.

The rearrangement uses TRBV19 and TRBJ2-2, with unresolved D. V gave up 6 bases and J gave up 0 bases, with 11 bases separating them. There are 15 residues in the CDR3. Germline lookup yields CDR1 LNHDA and CDR2 SQIVND (reference sequence). CDR3 in DNA: TGTGCCAGTAGGAAACCCTACCCGAACACCGGGGAGCTGTTTTTT. Protein sequence: CASRKPYPNTGELFF.

Remarks on this clonotype: No DNA is shown, since the ends of the CDR3 on it are uncertain; the CDR3 is the one TCRdb lists. The V call is TRBV20-1, the J call TRBJ2-1; the D segment call TRBD2 is taken from the table without a DNA check. The CDR3 spans 24 residues, counting both ends. Germline CDR1 and CDR2: DFQATT and SNEGSKA (reference sequence). The CDR3 reads CSARPQGGRAVLRAGPSSYNEQFF.

The V gene is TRBV20-1, the J gene TRBJ2-1; no clear D gene. The germline gives CDR1 DFQATT, CDR2 SNEGSKA (reference sequence). With 6 bases removed from V and 5 bases from J, the gap between germline ends came to 20 bases. The CDR3 is 15 amino acids. The CDR3, as DNA: TGCAGTGCCCCGCCCGGCCTACGAAGTGACAATGAGCAGTTCTTC. Its protein product is CSAPPGLRSDNEQFF.

The V gene is TRBV7-9, the J gene TRBJ2-5; D uncertain. Germline loops: CDR1 SEHNR, CDR2 FQNEAQ (reference sequence). V lost 0 bases, J lost 2 bases, and 10 bases lay in between. The CDR3 runs to 15 residues. The CDR3 sequence is CASSLASVLQETQYF. DNA for the CDR3: TGTGCCAGCAGCTTAGCGAGCGTCTTGCAAGAGACCCAGTACTTC.

CDR3 protein: CASSRAVLAYEQYF. The CDR3 nucleotides read TGTGCCAGCAGTAGGGCAGTGCTAGCCTACGAGCAGTACTTC. This sequence joins TRBV27 and TRBJ2-7; D is unresolved. The CDR3 runs to 14 residues. V was shortened by 5 bases and J by 2 bases, with 13 bases between the two germline ends. Germline assignment: CDR1 MNHEY and CDR2 SMNVEV (reference sequence).

This clonotype was found a few times. J is TRBJ2-5 and V is TRBV20-1; 8 positions agree with TRBD2. Germline V gene data show CDR1 as DFQATT and CDR2 as SNEGSKA (reference sequence). V lost 5 bases, J lost 5 bases, and 13 bases stayed unmatched. CDR3 length: 15 residues. The CDR3 bases are TGCAGTGCTCTCTTTCCGGGAGGGGGGTGGGAGACCCAGTACTTC. It specifies CSALFPGGGWETQYF.